Listed below are T cell receptor beta chains from one sample, sequenced in a study of OX40 agonist ivuxolimab in advanced cancers. Assay: immunoSEQ multiplex PCR; the TCRdb copy retains only in-frame clones and omits some. Found here are about 80,000 clones, more than 75% of them singletons; the top ten hold 0.45% to 0.55%. The sample was CD4+ or CD8+ T cells sorted from blood, taken in a trial of the OX40 agonist ivuxolimab. The receptors were sampled from an adult with an advanced solid tumor such as melanoma, head and neck, liver or kidney cancer. CDR3s include the opening cysteine and the closing phenylalanine or tryptophan. Each record gives: J gene, clone size, V gene, D gene, CDR3 protein, CDR3 DNA. The D gene is left open where the match is weak. Expanded clones get a size class; other rows say once, few or many, or leave the size out.

TRBJ2-5,.,TRBV18,.,CASSPGSQETQYF,TGTGCCAGCTCACCTGGCAGTCAAGAGACCCAGTACTTC
TRBJ2-3,.,TRBV4-3,.,CASSQSDFYTDTQYF,TGCGCCAGCAGCCAATCGGACTTTTACACAGATACGCAGTATTTT
TRBJ2-7,.,TRBV6-5,.,CASSARVGAAQYF,TGTGCCAGCAGTGCCCGGGTGGGGGCCGCGCAGTACTTC
TRBJ2-7,.,TRBV6-6,.,CATGDGEQYF,TGTGCCACCGGGGATGGCGAGCAGTACTTC
TRBJ1-2,.,TRBV5-8,TRBD1,CAPRGTANYGYTF,TGTGCCCCACGAGGGACAGCTAATTATGGCTACACCTTC
TRBJ1-3,.,TRBV10-3,.,CAISEFGQALYSGNTIYF,TGTGCCATCAGTGAGTTCGGGCAGGCCCTTTACTCTGGAAACACCATATATTTT
TRBJ1-3,.,TRBV10-3,TRBD1,CAISGDRDSGNTIYF,TGTGCCATCAGTGGGGACAGGGACTCTGGAAACACCATATATTTT
TRBJ2-5,.,TRBV6-1,.,CASSRGTNDQETQYF,TGTGCCAGCAGCCGGGGGACAAACGACCAAGAGACCCAGTACTTC
TRBJ1-3,.,TRBV7-2,.,CASSLVLSEPGNTIYF,TGTGCCAGCAGCTTAGTCCTCTCCGAACCTGGAAACACCATATATTTT
TRBJ2-1,.,TRBV27,TRBD2,CASSTRLAGSYNEQFF,TGTGCCAGCAGCACCCGACTAGCGGGCTCCTACAATGAGCAGTTCTTC
TRBJ1-3,.,TRBV12-5,.,CASGLARPGAGNTIYF,TGTGCTAGTGGTTTGGCCCGGCCGGGGGCTGGAAACACCATATATTTT
TRBJ2-5,.,TRBV5-4,.,CASSKPKSGAKETQYF,TGTGCCAGCAGTAAGCCAAAATCAGGGGCGAAAGAGACCCAGTACTTC
TRBJ1-5,.,TRBV18,TRBD1,CASSAGQGASQPQHF,TGTGCCAGCTCAGCGGGACAGGGGGCGAGTCAGCCCCAGCATTTT
TRBJ2-2,.,TRBV7-6,TRBD2,CASSLGRETGQLFF,TGTGCCAGCAGCTTGGGGCGGGAGACCGGGCAGCTGTTTTTT
TRBJ1-3,.,TRBV5-1,.,CASRPLGGDGNTIYF,TGCGCCAGCAGGCCCTTGGGGGGAGATGGAAACACCATATATTTT
TRBJ2-2,.,TRBV27,.,CASSLFGRGRTGELFF,TGTGCCAGCAGTTTATTCGGCAGGGGGAGGACCGGGGAGCTGTTTTTT
TRBJ2-2,.,TRBV25-1,.,CASSATTLGNTGELFF,TGTGCCAGCAGTGCTACCACTCTCGGGAACACCGGGGAGCTGTTTTTT
TRBJ1-5,.,TRBV6-1,.,CASSGGAGQPQHF,TGTGCCAGCAGTGGGGGCGCCGGCCAGCCCCAGCATTTT
TRBJ2-5,.,TRBV28,TRBD2,CASSGGSQETQYF,TGTGCCAGCAGTGGCGGGAGCCAAGAGACCCAGTACTTC
TRBJ1-1,.,TRBV19,.,CASSMGLDTEAFF,TGTGCCAGTAGTATGGGATTGGACACTGAAGCTTTCTTT
TRBJ1-6,.,TRBV6-1,.,CASSLDALLHF,TGTGCCAGCAGCCTTGACGCTCTCCTCCACTTT
TRBJ1-3,.,TRBV5-6,.,CASSLGASSGNTIYF,TGTGCCAGCAGCTTGGGGGCATCGTCTGGAAACACCATATATTTT
TRBJ1-1,.,TRBV5-1,TRBD1,CASSLEGTGATEAFF,TGCGCCAGCAGCTTGGAGGGGACAGGGGCCACTGAAGCTTTCTTT
TRBJ1-2,.,TRBV9,.,CASSAEGGRGYTF,TGTGCCAGCAGCGCCGAGGGGGGGCGAGGCTACACCTTC
TRBJ1-1,.,TRBV9,.,CASSVDGTDTSLATEAFF,TGTGCCAGCAGCGTAGACGGGACGGACACCTCGTTGGCCACTGAAGCTTTCTTT
TRBJ1-2,.,TRBV10-3,.,CAISESNSGYTF,TGTGCCATCAGTGAGTCTAACTCAGGCTACACCTTC
TRBJ1-2,once,TRBV14,.,CASSQDKAGLYYGYTF,TGTGCCAGCAGCCAAGATAAGGCCGGACTATACTATGGCTACACCTTC